A single sample is the source of the 19 T cell receptor beta chains below, sequenced in a study of cytomegalovirus exposure and HLA in healthy donors. Researchers ran the PCR with 60 Vbeta and 13 Jbeta primers. Sequenced by immunoSEQ multiplex PCR; TCRdb stores in-frame clones only, minus some. In the table there are about 120,000 clones, 79% of which are singletons. Sequencing was performed on PBMCs. These receptors originate from a man aged 30 to 45 in good health and CMV-seropositive.

The chain recombines TRBV5-4 with TRBJ2-1; D may be TRBD1 (8 bases). Germline assignment: CDR1 SGHNT and CDR2 YYREEE (reference sequence). The CDR3 has 13 residues. V lost 6 bases, J lost 5 bases, and 12 bases lay in between. The CDR3 sequence is CASTAGQDNEQFF. In nucleotides, the CDR3 is TGTGCCAGCACAGCGGGACAGGACAATGAGCAGTTCTTC.

The V and J genes are TRBV27 and TRBJ1-5; TRBD1 matches at 11 bases. Germline CDR1 is MNHEY and CDR2 is SMNVEV (reference sequence). The CDR3 length is 14 residues. With 8 bases clipped from V and 6 bases from J, the junction kept 6 bases outside the gene matches. The CDR3 here is CASRTGGSGQPQHF. The CDR3 region has the DNA TGTGCCAGCCGGACAGGGGGCAGCGGTCAGCCCCAGCATTTT.

This chain joins TRBV5-6 and TRBJ1-5, with D unresolved. CDR3 length equals 16 residues. Deletions cut 2 bases from V and 0 bases from J, with 12 bases between. Per the germline V gene, CDR1 is SGHDT and CDR2 is YYEEEE. The CDR3 nucleotides read TGTGCCAGCAGCTTTGGCGGATCTTATAGCAATCAGCCCCAGCATTTT. This encodes CASSFGGSYSNQPQHF.

This sequence joins TRBV19 and TRBJ2-7; tentatively, D is TRBD1 (5 bases). The CDR3 consists of 14 residues. Trimming shortened V by 4 bases and J by 2 bases, and 12 bases separated the two germline ends. CDR1 is LNHDA and CDR2 is SQIVND in the germline V gene (reference sequence). The CDR3 coding sequence is TGTGCCAGTAGTAAGGGTCGACAGACCTACGAGCAGTACTTC. Its protein is CASSKGRQTYEQYF. The full variable domain, its missing parts supplied by reference TRBV19 and TRBJ2-7, is DGGITQSPKYLFRKEGQNVTLSCEQNLNHDAMYWYRQDPGQGLRLIYYSQIVNDFQKGDIAEGYSVSREKKESFPLTVTSAQKNPTAFYLCASSKGRQTYEQYFGPGTRLTVT.

This chain connects TRBV9 to TRBJ1-2; D gene unclear. The CDR3 loop spans 15 amino acids. V gave up 3 bases and J gave up 2 bases, with 14 bases separating them. Germline CDR1 and CDR2: SGDLS and YYNGEE. CDR3 DNA: TGTGCCAGCAGCGAGGGAGGGAGAGTGAACTATGGCTACACCTTC. This sequence encodes CASSEGGRVNYGYTF.

The chain has TRBV11-2 and TRBJ2-7; D is perhaps TRBD2 (6 bases). CDR1 SGHAT and CDR2 FQNNGV come from the germline V gene. V was cut by 5 bases and J by 1 base, with 12 bases left in between. The CDR3 spans 14 residues. Here the CDR3 reads CASSRSGESYEQYF. For the CDR3, the DNA is TGTGCCAGCAGCCGGTCGGGGGAATCCTACGAGCAGTACTTC. The variable domain in full, completed from reference TRBV11-2 and TRBJ2-7, reads EAGVAQSPRYKIIEKRQSVAFWCNPISGHATLYWYQQILGQGPKLLIQFQNNGVVDDSQLPKDRFSAERLKGVDSTLKIQPAKLEDSAVYLCASSRSGESYEQYFGPGTRLTVT.

The V gene is TRBV7-6, the J gene TRBJ2-7; the D gene is possibly TRBD1 (5 bases). V lost 5 bases, J lost 0 bases, and 14 bases lay in between. The CDR3 runs 15 residues. Germline-derived CDR1 and CDR2 are SGHVS and FNYEAQ. The CDR3 sequence is CASSLDSTSSYEQYF. In DNA, the CDR3 is TGTGCCAGCAGCCTCGACAGCACAAGCTCCTACGAGCAGTACTTC.

This clone came up once. This rearrangement joins TRBV2 to TRBJ2-5; the match to TRBD2 covers 7 bases. Gene TRBJ2-7 matches the end of the DNA better, so the J call may be wrong. Looked up from germline, CDR1 is SNHLY and CDR2 is FYNNEI. The CDR3 spans 14 residues. The chain's CDR3 is CASTSSGGPDEQYF. The CDR3 nucleotides are TGTGCCAGCACCTCTAGCGGAGGCCCCGACGAGCAGTACTTC.

The chain joins TRBV9 to TRBJ2-3, with unresolved D. The CDR3 sequence is 14 residues long. The V end lost 5 bases, the J end lost 6 bases, and 16 bases lay between the germline ends. Germline CDR1 reads SGDLS; CDR2 reads YYNGEE. CDR3 nucleotides: TGTGCCAGCAGTGATAGCACTCAACGGGATACGCAGTATTTT. It encodes CASSDSTQRDTQYF.

J is TRBJ2-1 and V is TRBV7-2, with 9 nucleotides matching TRBD2. After removal of 8 bases from V and 10 bases from J, the junction contained 12 bases not matched to a gene. CDR1 is SGHTA and CDR2 is FQGNSA in the germline V gene. The CDR3 is made up of 14 amino acids. The CDR3 is CASGRSFSGREQFF. The CDR3 DNA follows: TGTGCCAGCGGTCGCTCCTTCAGCGGGAGGGAGCAGTTCTTC.

The CDR3 DNA reads as TGTGCCAGCAGCTCGACATTTAGGGGTTGGACTGAAGCTTTCTTT. It yields the protein CASSSTFRGWTEAFF. The chain is built from TRBV5-6 and TRBJ1-1, with a tentative D call TRBD1 (5 bases). Per the germline V gene, CDR1 is SGHDT and CDR2 is YYEEEE. The CDR3 totals 15 residues. Trimming shortened V by 3 bases and J by 5 bases, and 17 bases separated the two germline ends.

This chain connects TRBV6-6 to TRBJ2-7; tentatively, D is TRBD2 (6 bases). V was pared by 5 bases and J by 2 bases, with 16 bases between. This CDR3 is 15 amino acids long. In germline, CDR1 is MNHNY, CDR2 SVGAGI (reference sequence). The CDR3 nucleotides read TGTGCCAGCAGTCCCGGCTTTGGACTAACCTACGAGCAGTACTTC. It yields the protein CASSPGFGLTYEQYF.

The V and J genes are TRBV27 and TRBJ2-5; D is possibly TRBD1 (6 bases). Germline values: CDR1 MNHEY, CDR2 SMNVEV (reference sequence). The V end was cut by 0 bases, the J end by 5 bases, with 7 bases between. The CDR3 extends over 13 amino acids. CDR3 coding DNA: TGTGCCAGCAGTTTATCAAGGGGGGAGACCCAGTACTTC. Amino acid sequence: CASSLSRGETQYF.

The V and J genes are TRBV6-5 and TRBJ1-2; 7 nucleotides align to TRBD1. The CDR3 length is 15 residues. Germline-derived CDR1 and CDR2 are MNHEY and SVGAGI. V lost 6 bases and J lost 3; bases outside the gene matches: 10. CDR3 residues: CASSPRTGAYYGYTF. DNA for the CDR3: TGTGCCAGCAGCCCGCGGACAGGCGCCTACTATGGCTACACCTTC.

This chain links TRBV5-1 with TRBJ1-5; 8 bases are a match to TRBD1. There are 15 residues in the CDR3. The germline V gene has CDR1 SGHRS and CDR2 YFSETQ. J gave up 2 bases and V 5 bases, and 6 bases lay outside the gene matches. The CDR3 region is CASRPGTGRNQPQHF. The DNA for the CDR3 is TGCGCCAGCAGACCCGGGACAGGTCGCAATCAGCCCCAGCATTTT.

This clone was counted a single time. This chain joins TRBV6-6 and TRBJ2-7; weak D call: TRBD1 (6 bases). The CDR3 length is 15 residues. Germline CDR1 reads MNHNY; CDR2 reads SVGAGI (reference sequence). Trimming stripped 0 bases from V and 3 bases from J, with 12 bases between. Here the CDR3 DNA reads TGTGCCAGCAGTTACTCTTCGGGACACCTCTACGAGCAGTACTTC. It translates to CASSYSSGHLYEQYF.

This rearrangement joins TRBV20-1 to TRBJ1-2, with 7 bases fitting TRBD1. The CDR3 loop spans 11 amino acids. In germline, CDR1 is DFQATT, CDR2 SNEGSKA (reference sequence). Losses at the gene ends were 3 bases for V and 5 bases for J; bases not matched to a gene: 0. CDR3 residues: CSARTGYGYTF. The DNA for the CDR3 is TGCAGTGCTAGGACAGGGTATGGCTACACCTTC.

This clone was observed a single time. The junction differs from germline at one of its ends, possibly a read error. This chain links TRBV13 with TRBJ2-4, with 9 bases aligning to TRBD1. The V gene's germline CDR1 is PRHDT and CDR2 FYEKMQ (reference sequence). This CDR3 comprises 19 residues. CDR3 sequence: CASSHLRTGVELAKNSQYF. CDR3 in DNA: TGTGCCAGCAGCCACCTCAGGACAGGGGTAGAGCTAGCCAAAAACAGTCAGTACTTC.

The chain uses TRBV10-3 and TRBJ1-2, with 7 bases aligning to TRBD1. This CDR3 spans 14 amino acids. Germline V gene sequence: CDR1 ENHRY, CDR2 SYGVKD. The junction had 7 bases not matched to a gene; V was cut back by 4 bases and J by 5 bases. The CDR3 sequence: CAISGGDSWYGYTF. CDR3 coding DNA: TGTGCCATCAGTGGGGGGGACAGCTGGTATGGCTACACCTTC.